The 10 T cell receptor beta chains below come from one sample, sequenced in a study of T-cell reconstitution after alpha-beta-depleted transplantation in children. A library of TCRbeta sequences, prepared with unique molecular identifiers, was generated. Via MiXCR, TCRdb re-called the PCR reads, giving one row per CDR3 protein. There are 780,000 or so distinct CDR3 sequences in the sample; roughly 15% occur only once, and around 5% lies in the top ten. Specimen: PBMCs, mostly from graft donor cells, collected 360 days after TCRalphabeta/CD19-depleted stem cell transplant. These receptors all stem from a male patient under 18 who had a stem cell transplant for acute lymphoblastic leukemia, so the T cells may come from the graft donor.

The rearrangement uses TRBV4-1 and TRBJ1-1; 7 nucleotides align to TRBD1. The V and J ends lost 1 base and 2 bases, in that order; junction bases with no gene match: 7. There are 16 residues in the CDR3. The germline gives CDR1 MGHRA, CDR2 YSYEKL. DNA of the CDR3: TGCGCCAGCAGCCAAGCTTCGAGGGGGCGAAACACTGAAGCTTTCTTT. This translates into CASSQASRGRNTEAFF.

This clonotype was seen many times. This chain connects TRBV9 to TRBJ2-1, with 11 bases aligning to TRBD2. V shed 3 bases and J 1 base; nucleotides not matched to a gene: 9. This CDR3 spans 18 amino acids. The germline CDR1 and CDR2 sequences are SGDLS and YYNGEE. CDR3 loop: CASSAGLAGSSSYNEQFF. The DNA of the CDR3 is TGTGCCAGCAGCGCCGGACTAGCGGGCTCCTCATCCTACAATGAGCAGTTCTTC.

The chain carries TRBV5-1 and TRBJ2-7, with TRBD2 identical over 10 bases. CDR1 is SGHRS and CDR2 is YFSETQ in the germline V gene. Trimming at V came to 4 bases and at J to 6 bases, leaving 7 bases not matched to a gene. This CDR3 region has 14 residues. The CDR3 DNA reads TGCGCCAGCAGCAGGGCCGGGACTAGCGCCGAGCAGTACTTC. Its protein is CASSRAGTSAEQYF. Full variable domain (remainder filled in from reference TRBV5-1 and TRBJ2-7): KAGVTQTPRYLIKTRGQQVTLSCSPISGHRSVSWYQQTPGQGLQFLFEYFSETQRNKGNFPGRFSGRQFSNSRSEMNVSTLELGDSALYLCASSRAGTSAEQYFGPGTRLTVT.

The chain's CDR3 is CASSMTGASTDTQYF. CDR3 DNA: TGTGCCAGCAGCATGACAGGGGCGAGCACAGATACGCAGTATTTT. V gene TRBV7-3 combines with J gene TRBJ2-3, with 8 bases that match TRBD1. Trimming took 5 bases from V and 0 from J; bases not matched to a gene: 4. This CDR3 is built from 15 residues. Per the germline V gene, CDR1 is SGHTA and CDR2 is FQGTGA.

V gene TRBV5-1 combines with J gene TRBJ2-2; possibly TRBD1 for D (5 bases). The V and J ends lost 4 bases and 1 base respectively, with 14 bases between them. This CDR3 is 16 amino acids long. Germline V CDR1 and CDR2: SGHRS, YFSETQ. CDR3: CASSVYRIVNTGELFF. In DNA, the CDR3 is TGCGCCAGCAGCGTATACAGGATAGTGAACACCGGGGAGCTGTTTTTT.

The gene calls are TRBV5-1 and TRBJ2-2; 7 bases align to TRBD2. Germline CDR1 and CDR2: SGHRS and YFSETQ. The V segment lost 0 bases and the J segment 5 bases; nucleotides outside the gene matches: 13. The CDR3 loop spans 18 amino acids. CDR3 sequence: CASSLELGEGRVTGELFF. The CDR3 DNA follows: TGCGCCAGCAGCTTGGAATTAGGGGAGGGCCGTGTTACCGGGGAGCTGTTTTTT.

This chain links TRBV3-1 with TRBJ2-3; TRBD1 might be the D (6 bases). The CDR3 extends over 19 amino acids. CDR1 and CDR2 from the germline V gene are LGHDT and YNNKEL (reference sequence). V lost 3 bases and J lost 0, with 22 bases in between. CDR3: CASSQYALQGAGSTDTQYF. In DNA, the CDR3 is TGTGCCAGCAGCCAGTACGCCTTACAGGGCGCGGGTAGCACAGATACGCAGTATTTT.

The chain joins TRBV5-1 to TRBJ2-6; no firm D call. Germline CDR1 SGHRS, CDR2 YFSETQ. V was shortened by 5 bases and J by 2 bases, with 8 bases between the two germline ends. CDR3 length equals 14 residues. CDR3 DNA: TGCGCCAGCAGTATACTTACTGGGGCCAACGTCCTGACTTTC. This translates into CASSILTGANVLTF.

This clonotype showed up just a few times. This chain joins TRBV12-3 or TRBV12-4 and TRBJ1-4; a weak D match, TRBD1 (5 bases). This CDR3 contains 15 residues. V gave up 6 bases and J gave up 2 bases, with 13 bases separating them. For the CDR3, the DNA is TGTGCCAGCAGGCTAACAGGAGCCACTAATGAAAAACTGTTTTTT. It yields the protein CASRLTGATNEKLFF.

The J gene is TRBJ1-1, the V gene TRBV7-9; D gene ambiguous. Trimming cost V 4 bases and J 0 bases, with 12 bases left between them. CDR1 is SEHNR, CDR2 FQNEAQ, per germline (reference sequence). This CDR3 comprises 15 residues. The CDR3, as DNA: TGTGCCAGCAGCTCCTCTAAAATTATGAACACTGAAGCTTTCTTT. Amino acid sequence: CASSSSKIMNTEAFF.